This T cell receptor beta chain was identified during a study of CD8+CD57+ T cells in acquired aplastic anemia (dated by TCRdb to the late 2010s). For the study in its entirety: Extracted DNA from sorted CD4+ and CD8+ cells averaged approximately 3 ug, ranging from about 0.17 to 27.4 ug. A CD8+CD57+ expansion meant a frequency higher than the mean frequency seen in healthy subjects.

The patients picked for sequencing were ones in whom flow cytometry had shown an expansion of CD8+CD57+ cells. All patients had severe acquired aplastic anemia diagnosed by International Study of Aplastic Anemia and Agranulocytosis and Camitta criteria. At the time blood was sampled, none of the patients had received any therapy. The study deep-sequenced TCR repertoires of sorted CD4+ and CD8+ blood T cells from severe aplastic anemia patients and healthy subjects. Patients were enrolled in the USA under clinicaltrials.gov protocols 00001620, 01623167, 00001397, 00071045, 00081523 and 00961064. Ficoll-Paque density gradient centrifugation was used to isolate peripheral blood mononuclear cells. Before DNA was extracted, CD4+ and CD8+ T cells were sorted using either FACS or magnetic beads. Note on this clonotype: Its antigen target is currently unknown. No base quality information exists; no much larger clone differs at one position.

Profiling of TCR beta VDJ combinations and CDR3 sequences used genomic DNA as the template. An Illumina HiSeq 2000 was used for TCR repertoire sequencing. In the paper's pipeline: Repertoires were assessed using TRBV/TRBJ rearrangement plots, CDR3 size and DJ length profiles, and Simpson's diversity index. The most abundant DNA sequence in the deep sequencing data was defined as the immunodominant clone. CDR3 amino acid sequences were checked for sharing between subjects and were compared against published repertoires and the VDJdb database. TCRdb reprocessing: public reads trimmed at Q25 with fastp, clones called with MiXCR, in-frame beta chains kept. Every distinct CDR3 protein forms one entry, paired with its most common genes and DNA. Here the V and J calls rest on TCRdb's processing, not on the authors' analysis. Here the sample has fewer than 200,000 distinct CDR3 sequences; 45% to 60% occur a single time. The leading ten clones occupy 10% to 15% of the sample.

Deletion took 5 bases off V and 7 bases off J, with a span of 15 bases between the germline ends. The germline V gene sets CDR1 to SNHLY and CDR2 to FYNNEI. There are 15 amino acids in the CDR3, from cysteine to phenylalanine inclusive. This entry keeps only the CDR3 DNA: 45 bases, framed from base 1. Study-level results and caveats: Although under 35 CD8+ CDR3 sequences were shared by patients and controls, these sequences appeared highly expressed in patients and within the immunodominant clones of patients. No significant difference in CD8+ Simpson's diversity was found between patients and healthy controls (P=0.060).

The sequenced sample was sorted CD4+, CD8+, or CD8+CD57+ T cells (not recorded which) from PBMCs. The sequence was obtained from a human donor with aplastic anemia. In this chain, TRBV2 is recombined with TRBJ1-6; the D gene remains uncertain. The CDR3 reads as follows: CASSSGELRNSPLHF. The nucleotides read TGTGCCAGCAGTAGCGGGGAGCTACGGAATTCACCCCTCCACTTT.